The 13 T cell receptor beta chains below were found in one sample sequenced in a study of T cell responses to AZD1222 COVID-19 vaccine. Sequenced by immunoSEQ multiplex PCR; TCRdb stores in-frame clones only, minus some. This sample has 85,000 to 120,000 clones, with 80% to 95% found just once. Sequencing used peripheral blood, obtained 28 days after the second AZD1222 dose. These receptors all come from an adult who received the AZD1222 COVID-19 vaccine.

The rearrangement uses TRBV5-1 and TRBJ1-3, with D unclear. Germline-derived CDR1 and CDR2 are SGHRS and YFSETQ. V lost 0 bases to trimming and J lost 2 bases, with 15 bases between them. The CDR3 is 17 residues long. The CDR3 protein is CASSLVVGTETGNTIYF. The CDR3 DNA is TGCGCCAGCAGCTTGGTGGTGGGAACAGAAACTGGAAACACCATATATTTT.

The V and J genes are TRBV27 and TRBJ2-1; D is unresolved. The germline V and J ends were trimmed by 3 bases and 2 bases, with 11 bases remaining between them. The length of the CDR3 is 15 residues. Germline V gives CDR1 MNHEY, CDR2 SMNVEV (reference sequence). CDR3 DNA: TGTGCCAGCAGTTTTCTCGACCGACCCTACAATGAGCAGTTCTTC. This sequence encodes CASSFLDRPYNEQFF.

The chain couples TRBV4-3 to TRBJ2-4; D remains ambiguous. Germline V CDR1 and CDR2: LGHNA, YSLEER. Trimming left V 0 bases short and J 2 bases short, with 8 bases between. The CDR3 is made up of 15 amino acids. The CDR3 DNA reads TGCGCCAGCAGCCAAGATGAAGGGCCCAAAAACATTCAGTACTTC. Its translation is CASSQDEGPKNIQYF.

This clone appeared once. The chain has TRBV5-4 and TRBJ2-7; TRBD2 might be the D (6 bases). Germline-derived CDR1 and CDR2 are SGHNT and YYREEE (reference sequence). The V end lost 4 bases, the J end lost 2 bases, and 19 bases lay between the germline ends. The CDR3 extends over 16 amino acids. This CDR3 reads CASSPGWGLKTYEQYF. Here the CDR3 DNA reads TGTGCCAGCAGCCCCGGGTGGGGACTTAAAACCTACGAGCAGTACTTC. Supplemented by reference TRBV5-4 and TRBJ2-7, the full variable domain reads ETGVTQSPTHLIKTRGQQVTLRCSSQSGHNTVSWYQQALGQGPQFIFQYYREEENGRGNFPPRFSGLQFPNYSSELNVNALELDDSALYLCASSPGWGLKTYEQYFGPGTRLTVT.

V is TRBV2 and J is TRBJ1-2; possibly TRBD1 for D (5 bases). Trimming removed 3 bases from V and 3 bases from J, with 11 bases in between. There are 14 residues in the CDR3. CDR1 and CDR2 from the germline V gene are SNHLY and FYNNEI. CDR3 residues: CASSEGRVYYGYTF. The CDR3 coding sequence is TGTGCCAGCAGTGAGGGCAGGGTTTACTATGGCTACACCTTC.

J is TRBJ2-7 and V is TRBV6-5; 7 nucleotides match TRBD2. The CDR3 totals 16 residues. CDR1 and CDR2 (germline): MNHEY, SVGAGI. After removal of 0 bases from V and 1 base from J, the junction contained 6 bases not matched to a gene. The CDR3 sequence: CASSYSAGGLSYEQYF. The CDR3, as DNA: TGTGCCAGCAGTTACTCGGCCGGGGGACTATCCTACGAGCAGTACTTC.

This clone was seen a few times. A read error may produce the germline difference seen at one junction end. V is TRBV7-6 and J is TRBJ1-1; D gene uncertain. The CDR3 runs 13 residues. Germline V CDR1 and CDR2: SGHVS, FNYEAQ. The CDR3 DNA sequence: TGTGCCAGCAGCGGGCAGGTGAATACTGAAGCTTTCTTT. It yields the protein CASSGQVNTEAFF.

The CDR3 loop reads CASSQGLLNYGYTF. The CDR3 nucleotides read TGTGCCAGCAGCCAAGGGCTGTTAAACTATGGCTACACCTTC. This sequence joins TRBV3-1 (or the pseudogene TRBV3-2) and TRBJ1-2; D is unclear. The germline V gene has CDR1 LGHDT and CDR2 YNNKEL (reference sequence). The CDR3 has 14 residues. The V gene lost 1 base and the J gene lost 2 bases, with 8 bases spanning the gap.

The genes are TRBV19 and TRBJ2-2, with D possibly being TRBD2 (6 bases). From germline, CDR1 is LNHDA and CDR2 SQIVND (reference sequence). CDR3 size: 15 residues. Trimming removed 3 bases from V and 3 bases from J, with 11 bases in between. The CDR3 DNA follows: TGTGCCAGTAGTATGGTCGCGGGGTACACCGGGGAGCTGTTTTTT. It encodes CASSMVAGYTGELFF.

V usage is TRBV25-1 and J usage is TRBJ1-1; D not resolved. The germline V gene encodes CDR1 MGHDK and CDR2 SYGVNS. Trimming shortened V by 2 bases and J by 6 bases, and 13 bases separated the two germline ends. The CDR3 extends over 14 amino acids. CDR3 region: CASSELPALPEAFF. The CDR3 nucleotides are TGTGCCAGCAGTGAACTGCCAGCGCTTCCTGAAGCTTTCTTT.

This rearrangement joins TRBV11-2 to TRBJ2-1; D possibly corresponds to TRBD1 (5 bases). The ends were cut back, 4 bases at V and 0 bases at J, with 13 bases in the middle. CDR3 length equals 16 residues. CDR1 SGHAT and CDR2 FQNNGV come from the germline V gene. The CDR3 loop reads CASSSNRLSSYNEQFF. The CDR3 DNA reads TGTGCCAGCAGCTCCAACAGGCTTAGCTCCTACAATGAGCAGTTCTTC.

This chain uses TRBV5-4 with TRBJ1-1, with 9 bases identical to TRBD1. The CDR3 is 14 amino acids. V lost 4 bases and J lost 1; bases outside the gene matches: 2. The germline V gene has CDR1 SGHNT and CDR2 YYREEE (reference sequence). The CDR3 DNA sequence: TGTGCCAGCAGCAGGACAGGGGAGAACACTGAAGCTTTCTTT. It is translated as CASSRTGENTEAFF.

The rearrangement uses TRBV5-1 and TRBJ1-1; D is possibly TRBD1 (5 bases). The CDR3 has 17 residues. V shed 0 bases and J shed 1 base, with 16 bases lying between them. Germline V gene sequence: CDR1 SGHRS, CDR2 YFSETQ. CDR3 sequence (DNA): TGCGCCAGCAGCTTGGCCGCAGGGTGGGGTTCGAACACTGAAGCTTTCTTT. It specifies CASSLAAGWGSNTEAFF.